The next 21 T cell receptor beta chains were all read from a single sample in a study of identical twins (dated by TCRdb to about 2016). Library creation used 5' RACE. Sequencing took place on an Illumina HiSeq 2000. TCRdb trimmed public reads at Q25 via fastp, called clones via MiXCR and kept in-frame beta chains. Identical CDR3 protein sequences are pooled into one entry, listed with their most common genes and DNA. A total of roughly 350,000 distinct CDR3 sequences appear in this sample, approximately 13% of them only once. Roughly 7% of the sample is in the top ten clones. This sample also appeared in a second study, on yellow fever vaccine responses in identical twins.

Sequenced sample: CD8+ T cells sorted from blood. These receptors were taken from a woman aged 18-29 years in good health.

This clonotype was counted between two and nine times. The J gene is TRBJ2-3, the V gene TRBV2, with D tentatively TRBD1 or TRBD2 (5 bases each). CDR1 and CDR2 from the germline V gene are SNHLY and FYNNEI. This CDR3 is built from 15 residues. V lost 7 bases to trimming and J lost 0 bases, with 14 bases between them. The DNA of the CDR3 is TGTGCCAGCACCGGGACGGGTACTAGCACAGATACGCAGTATTTT. Protein sequence: CASTGTGTSTDTQYF.

V is TRBV15 and J is TRBJ2-1, with a tentative D call TRBD2 (5 bases). V dropped 2 bases and J dropped 4 bases, with 12 bases sitting between them. The germline V gene has CDR1 LNHNV and CDR2 YYDKDF (reference sequence). The CDR3 runs to 15 residues. DNA of the CDR3: TGTGCCACCAGCAGACCCACTAGTTGGTACAATGAGCAGTTCTTC. Amino acid sequence: CATSRPTSWYNEQFF.

V is TRBV9 and J is TRBJ2-3; D is uncertain. The CDR3 is made up of 15 amino acids. V dropped 0 bases and J dropped 0 bases, with 8 bases sitting between them. The germline gives CDR1 SGDLS, CDR2 YYNGEE. Here the CDR3 DNA reads TGTGCCAGCAGCGTAGCAGCGAGTAGCACAGATACGCAGTATTTT. Translating gives CASSVAASSTDTQYF.

J is TRBJ2-1 and V is TRBV27; D remains unclear. The V and J ends lost 3 bases and 4 bases respectively, with 13 bases between them. Looked up from germline, CDR1 is MNHEY and CDR2 is SMNVEV (reference sequence). The CDR3 loop spans 15 amino acids. CDR3 residues: CASSLGSLAYNEQFF. In DNA, the CDR3 is TGTGCCAGCAGTTTGGGGTCCTTAGCATACAATGAGCAGTTCTTC.

V and J are TRBV10-1 and TRBJ1-2; possibly TRBD1 for D (6 bases). Germline values: CDR1 WNHNN, CDR2 SYGVQD (reference sequence). The CDR3 totals 14 residues. The V end was cut by 5 bases, the J end by 7 bases, with 17 bases between. The CDR3 reads CASSSDSPRGGYTF. The CDR3 nucleotides are TGCGCCAGCAGTTCGGACAGCCCCCGGGGTGGCTACACCTTC.

The chain carries TRBV7-3 and TRBJ2-7; 9 positions match TRBD2. The germline gives CDR1 SGHTA, CDR2 FQGTGA. The CDR3 has 13 amino acids. V gave up 5 bases and J gave up 5 bases; unmatched junction bases: 4. The chain's CDR3 is CASSPGTSHEQYF. The CDR3 bases are TGTGCCAGCAGCCCCGGGACTAGCCACGAGCAGTACTTC.

This clonotype was seen at least ten times. V gene TRBV11-2 combines with J gene TRBJ1-1; D remains ambiguous. Germline V gene data show CDR1 as SGHAT and CDR2 as FQNNGV. Trimming pared 4 bases from V and 0 bases from J, leaving 15 bases between. The CDR3 length is 16 residues. The CDR3 protein is CASSSGPIRMNTEAFF. The DNA for the CDR3 is TGTGCCAGCAGCTCCGGTCCTATCCGGATGAACACTGAAGCTTTCTTT.

This clonotype was seen ten or more times. The chain uses TRBV4-2 and TRBJ2-3; 9 positions agree with TRBD2. The CDR3 loop spans 15 amino acids. V gave up 11 bases and J gave up 4 bases; unmatched junction bases: 13. The V gene's germline CDR1 is LGHNA and CDR2 YNFKEQ. As DNA, the CDR3 is TGTGCCTCCCAAGGGGCTAGCGGGAACGCAGATACGCAGTATTTT. This gives the protein CASQGASGNADTQYF.

This clonotype was detected a few times. The chain combines TRBV24-1 with TRBJ2-3; 8 bases line up with TRBD1. Germline values: CDR1 KGHDR, CDR2 SFDVKD. The CDR3 sequence is 16 residues long. V lost 0 bases, J lost 0 bases, and 1 base stayed unmatched. The CDR3 here is CATSDLQGASTDTQYF. The DNA for the CDR3 is TGTGCCACCAGTGATTTGCAGGGGGCAAGCACAGATACGCAGTATTTT.

In this sample, this clonotype turned up a few times. This sequence joins TRBV28 and TRBJ2-1; D gene unclear. The CDR3 spans 13 residues. Trimming removed 3 bases at V and 5 bases at J, with 8 bases between. Germline V gene sequence: CDR1 MDHEN, CDR2 SYDVKM. The CDR3 nucleotides read TGTGCCAGCAGTTTTGTCCCGAACAATGAGCAGTTCTTC. This sequence encodes CASSFVPNNEQFF. The full variable domain, completed using reference TRBV28 and TRBJ2-1, is DVKVTQSSRYLVKRTGEKVFLECVQDMDHENMFWYRQDPGLGLRLIYFSYDVKMKEKGDIPEGYSVSREKKERFSLILESASTNQTSMYLCASSFVPNNEQFFGPGTRLTVL.

The gene calls are TRBV3-1 and TRBJ2-1, with a weak D call TRBD2 (5 bases). CDR3 size: 15 residues. V gave up 0 bases and J gave up 7 bases, with 13 bases separating them. The germline V gene encodes CDR1 LGHDT and CDR2 YNNKEL (reference sequence). The CDR3 DNA is TGTGCCAGCAGCCAAGATCTCGCAGGCGGGAATGAGCAGTTCTTC. Encoded protein: CASSQDLAGGNEQFF.

This clonotype has just a few counts. The chain links TRBV4-1 to TRBJ1-5; no definite D call. The germline gives CDR1 MGHRA, CDR2 YSYEKL. The CDR3 sequence is 18 residues long. Trimming pared 4 bases from V and 2 bases from J, leaving 21 bases between. CDR3 sequence: CASSLNSGWGMRNQPQHF. CDR3 bases: TGCGCCAGCAGCCTTAATTCCGGGTGGGGTATGCGCAATCAGCCCCAGCATTTT.

V is TRBV29-1 and J is TRBJ1-1; D unresolved. Germline CDR1 and CDR2: SQVTM and ANQGSEA. V lost 0 bases and J 1 base, leaving 6 bases between the germline ends. The CDR3 totals 13 residues. This chain's CDR3 is CSVEDSENTEAFF. In DNA, the CDR3 is TGCAGCGTTGAAGATTCGGAGAACACTGAAGCTTTCTTT.

This clonotype was detected many times. The rearrangement uses TRBV9 and TRBJ1-2, with 7 nucleotides matching TRBD1. V gave up 0 bases and J gave up 3 bases; unmatched junction bases: 2. The CDR3 length is 14 residues. Germline CDR1 and CDR2: SGDLS and YYNGEE. CDR3 DNA sequence: TGTGCCAGCAGCGTAGGCACAGGGGACTATGGCTACACCTTC. Encoded protein: CASSVGTGDYGYTF.

This clonotype was counted only a few times. The genes are TRBV29-1 and TRBJ2-7; D unresolved. The CDR3 extends over 11 amino acids. The germline V gene has CDR1 SQVTM and CDR2 ANQGSEA. CDR3 nucleotides: TGCAGCGTTGAAGATCTTAATGGCATCGACGTC. Translation: CSVEDLNGIDV.

V and J are TRBV6-5 and TRBJ2-4; D perhaps matches TRBD2 (5 bases). Between the trimmed V and J ends, which lost 2 bases and 0 bases, there was a span of 14 bases. In germline, CDR1 is MNHEY, CDR2 SVGAGI. This CDR3 is built from 17 residues. The CDR3 loop reads CASSYDAGSLAKNIQYF. In DNA form, the CDR3 reads TGTGCCAGCAGTTACGACGCTGGGAGCCTAGCCAAAAACATTCAGTACTTC.

The table lists this clonotype with a few counts. This rearrangement joins TRBV6-6 to TRBJ2-5; the match to TRBD1 covers 10 bases. The V and J ends lost 10 bases and 3 bases, in that order; junction bases with no gene match: 5. Germline V CDR1 and CDR2: MNHNY, SVGAGI (reference sequence). CDR3 length equals 13 residues. The CDR3 DNA follows: TGTGCCACACGGGACAGGGGAGAAGAGACCCAGTACTTC. Its translation: CATRDRGEETQYF.

The chain carries TRBV3-1 and TRBJ1-2; 10 nucleotides match TRBD1. Germline loops: CDR1 LGHDT, CDR2 YNNKEL (reference sequence). V trimming: 6 bases; J trimming: 5 bases; junction bases outside the gene matches: 6. The CDR3 sequence is 14 residues long. The CDR3 loop is CASRPRTGGYGYTF. The CDR3 DNA reads TGTGCCAGCAGACCCCGGACAGGGGGTTATGGCTACACCTTC.

V and J are TRBV15 and TRBJ2-3; 10 nucleotides agree with TRBD2. Germline V gene lookup returns CDR1 LNHNV and CDR2 YYDKDF (reference sequence). The CDR3 consists of 17 residues. V lost 2 bases and J lost 1; bases outside the gene matches: 6. CDR3 coding DNA: TGTGCCACCAGCAGAACGACTAGCGGGCAAGGCACAGATACGCAGTATTTT. Translating it yields CATSRTTSGQGTDTQYF.

In its sample, this clonotype was seen a few times. The V gene is TRBV28, the J gene TRBJ2-3, with TRBD2 matching 8 bases. The trim removed 4 bases at V and 3 bases at J, leaving 12 bases unmatched. The CDR3 spans 17 residues. Germline CDR1 reads MDHEN; CDR2 reads SYDVKM. The DNA of the CDR3 is TGTGCCAGCAGTTGCTTAGATGATAGCGGGACTACAGATACGCAGTATTTT. Amino acid sequence: CASSCLDDSGTTDTQYF.

This clonotype has only one observation. The chain uses TRBV7-8 and TRBJ2-7; the D gene is possibly TRBD2 (5 bases). V was trimmed by 4 bases and J by 0 bases, leaving 16 bases between them. The germline V gene has CDR1 SGHVS and CDR2 FQNEAQ. This CDR3 has 16 residues. The CDR3 DNA follows: TGTGCCAGCAGCTACAACGCGAGGGAATACTCCTACGAGCAGTACGTC. Translated: CASSYNAREYSYEQYV.